These T cell receptor beta chains were read from a single sample in a study of blood T cells in healthy people across ages. TCRdb fed the 5' RACE reads into MiXCR, producing one record per CDR3 protein. The sample shows about 930,000 distinct CDR3 sequences, almost 30% of them seen only once. Separately, the same data were catalogued under a study of T cells of mothers and their children.

The sample comprised blood. These receptors all stem from a woman between 35 and 50 years old in good health. CDR3s include the opening cysteine and the closing phenylalanine or tryptophan.

v_gene: TRBV9
j_gene: TRBJ2-2
CDR3aa: CASSVATSSGANTGELFF

v_gene: TRBV28
j_gene: TRBJ1-2
CDR3aa: CASSPGAWGASYGYTF

v_gene: TRBV3-1
j_gene: TRBJ1-1
CDR3aa: CASSPRDRETEAFF

v_gene: TRBV12-3/TRBV12-4
j_gene: TRBJ2-5
CDR3aa: CASSLLRTVQETQYF

v_gene: TRBV28
j_gene: TRBJ2-1
CDR3aa: CASSSRTGWTYNEQFF

v_gene: TRBV2
j_gene: TRBJ1-1
CDR3aa: CASSERLDMNTEAFF

v_gene: TRBV28
j_gene: TRBJ1-2
CDR3aa: CASSPIYRADGYTF

v_gene: TRBV6-4
j_gene: TRBJ2-3
CDR3aa: CASSDREGLTQYF

v_gene: TRBV29-1
j_gene: TRBJ2-4
CDR3aa: CSVETRDRTNIQYF

v_gene: TRBV20-1
j_gene: TRBJ2-7
CDR3aa: CSARDLPLYEQYF

v_gene: TRBV5-1
j_gene: TRBJ1-1
CDR3aa: CASSLFNEGEAFF

v_gene: TRBV28
j_gene: TRBJ2-1
CDR3aa: CASSGPQSSYNEQFF

v_gene: TRBV20-1
j_gene: TRBJ2-5
CDR3aa: CSARSLLLETQYF

v_gene: TRBV2
j_gene: TRBJ1-1
CDR3aa: CASDRGGTEAFF

v_gene: TRBV15
j_gene: TRBJ1-6
CDR3aa: CATSRYRGLNSPLHF

v_gene: TRBV20-1
j_gene: TRBJ2-3
CDR3aa: CSAQGGDSPRADTQYF

v_gene: TRBV12-3/TRBV12-4
j_gene: TRBJ2-7
CDR3aa: CASSPSGSSAYEQYF

v_gene: TRBV7-9
j_gene: TRBJ2-1
CDR3aa: CASTPPGTASYNEQFF

v_gene: TRBV20-1
j_gene: TRBJ1-6
CDR3aa: CSARDFRRGRGLSSPLHF

v_gene: TRBV5-1
j_gene: TRBJ2-7
CDR3aa: CASSSAGTGDSEYF

v_gene: TRBV2
j_gene: TRBJ1-2
CDR3aa: CASSLGTLVDYGYTF

v_gene: TRBV5-1
j_gene: TRBJ1-1
CDR3aa: CASSSQENTEAFF

v_gene: TRBV7-2
j_gene: TRBJ2-3
CDR3aa: CASSVFGTGAPDTQYF

v_gene: TRBV5-1
j_gene: .
CDR3aa: CASSSGQGYNEQYF

v_gene: TRBV12-3/TRBV12-4
j_gene: TRBJ2-5
CDR3aa: CASSSGQGVGQETQYF

v_gene: TRBV7-3
j_gene: TRBJ2-1
CDR3aa: CASSLSPGANNEQFF

v_gene: TRBV3-1
j_gene: TRBJ2-5
CDR3aa: CASSQADGEDLETQYF

v_gene: TRBV20-1
j_gene: TRBJ1-1
CDR3aa: CSARLTGVNTEAFF

v_gene: TRBV4-1
j_gene: TRBJ2-1
CDR3aa: CASSRDRAGEQFF

v_gene: TRBV7-2
j_gene: TRBJ2-1
CDR3aa: CASSLSGVNYNEQFF

v_gene: TRBV6-5
j_gene: TRBJ2-5
CDR3aa: CAATLTETETQYF

v_gene: TRBV25-1
j_gene: TRBJ1-2
CDR3aa: CASSVLGCDGYTF

v_gene: TRBV5-6
j_gene: TRBJ2-5
CDR3aa: CASGWGLQETQYF

v_gene: TRBV3-1
j_gene: TRBJ1-1
CDR3aa: CASSQGQGSKAFF

v_gene: TRBV11-2
j_gene: TRBJ2-1
CDR3aa: CASSLFAGQGLDEQFF

v_gene: TRBV10-3
j_gene: TRBJ2-5
CDR3aa: CAISYREEETQYF

v_gene: TRBV5-6
j_gene: TRBJ1-2
CDR3aa: CASSPDRGGYGGYTF

v_gene: TRBV12-3/TRBV12-4
j_gene: TRBJ1-2
CDR3aa: CASSNGVGVGYTF

v_gene: TRBV11-2
j_gene: TRBJ2-7
CDR3aa: CASSLVRAGNHEQYF

v_gene: TRBV29-1
j_gene: TRBJ2-6
CDR3aa: CSVGSASTGASVLTF

v_gene: TRBV3-1
j_gene: TRBJ2-3
CDR3aa: CASSPFGIKGADTQYF

v_gene: TRBV5-1
j_gene: TRBJ2-7
CDR3aa: CASSLDRVGEQYF

v_gene: TRBV2
j_gene: TRBJ2-7
CDR3aa: CASSATSGGPYEQYF

v_gene: TRBV29-1
j_gene: TRBJ2-5
CDR3aa: CSALTGGETQYF

v_gene: TRBV7-6
j_gene: TRBJ1-1
CDR3aa: CASSLDIWSRDPGTNKAFF

v_gene: TRBV12-3/TRBV12-4
j_gene: TRBJ1-5
CDR3aa: CASSPRQGVQPQHF

v_gene: TRBV20-1
j_gene: TRBJ1-4
CDR3aa: CSASPGAEKLFF

v_gene: TRBV5-6
j_gene: TRBJ1-5
CDR3aa: CASSSQDRVGQPQHF

v_gene: TRBV3-1
j_gene: TRBJ2-1
CDR3aa: CASSRRDSSYNEQFF

v_gene: TRBV12-3/TRBV12-4
j_gene: TRBJ2-5
CDR3aa: CASSSPLAGGPSYF

v_gene: TRBV28
j_gene: TRBJ1-1
CDR3aa: CASSYRGARTEAFF

v_gene: TRBV7-2
j_gene: TRBJ1-2
CDR3aa: CASSLARTGRANYGYTF

v_gene: TRBV20-1
j_gene: TRBJ1-2
CDR3aa: CSARDGNQGAGGYTF

v_gene: TRBV7-3
j_gene: TRBJ2-3
CDR3aa: CASSLTRTDGRLYF

v_gene: TRBV20-1
j_gene: TRBJ1-2
CDR3aa: CSAGLSQANYGYTF

v_gene: TRBV11-2
j_gene: TRBJ1-5
CDR3aa: CASSLNFRDQPQHF

v_gene: TRBV7-2
j_gene: TRBJ1-5
CDR3aa: CASSLIPPGRGYSNQPQHF

v_gene: TRBV29-1
j_gene: TRBJ1-4
CDR3aa: CSVEGSNEKLFF

v_gene: TRBV3-1
j_gene: TRBJ1-2
CDR3aa: CASSQDWGKYGYTF